The rows below give T cell receptor beta chains drawn from one sample of a study of cytomegalovirus exposure and HLA in healthy donors. Repertoires were generated with immunoSEQ multiplex PCR, while TCRdb's copy carries only in-frame clones and drops some. Of around 130,000 clones listed, about 83% are singletons. Sequencing was performed on PBMCs. The receptors were sampled from a girl aged 2-10 years in good health and CMV-seronegative. The CDR3 runs from the conserved cysteine through the conserved F or W. Fields, in order: V gene, clone size, J gene, D gene, CDR3 DNA, CDR3 protein. The D gene is left open where the match is weak. The listing skips clone size in some rows; elsewhere it reads once, few, many or a size class.

>TRBV9|NA|TRBJ2-5|TRBD2
TGTGCCAGCAGCGTAGTAGGCGGGAGCGAGACCCAGTACTTC
CASSVVGGSETQYF
>TRBV28|few|TRBJ1-4|TRBD1
TGTGCCAGCAGCCCCGGGACAGACCTTGAAAAACTGTTTTTT
CASSPGTDLEKLFF
>TRBV2|NA|TRBJ2-3|NA
TGTGCCAGCAGTGAAGGTCTAGCTAAGGCGACAGATACGCAGTATTTT
CASSEGLAKATDTQYF
>TRBV12-5|NA|TRBJ2-1|TRBD2
TGTGCTAGTGGTTTGGTACTAGCGGGATCTGGGAATGAGCAGTTCTTC
CASGLVLAGSGNEQFF
>TRBV5-5|once|TRBJ1-2|TRBD1
TGTGCCAGCGGAACCTCAGGGGGAGCGGGCTACACCTTC
CASGTSGGAGYTF
>TRBV29-1|once|TRBJ2-3|NA
TGCAGCGTTGAACGGGGAGGCACAGATACGCAGTATTTT
CSVERGGTDTQYF
>TRBV28|few|TRBJ2-7|TRBD2
TGTGCCAGCAGGAATAGCGGGAGCTCCTACGAGCAGTACTTC
CASRNSGSSYEQYF
>TRBV30|once|TRBJ1-1|TRBD1
TGTGCCTGGAGTGCGACAGGGGTCACTGAAGCTTTCTTT
CAWSATGVTEAFF
>TRBV30|NA|TRBJ1-1|NA
TGTGCCTGGAGTGTGGGGGGGTGGAACACTGAAGCTTTCTTT
CAWSVGGWNTEAFF
>TRBV14|NA|TRBJ1-2|TRBD1
TGTGCCAGCAGCCAAGGTAGACCGGGACAGGTCAACTATGGCTACACCTTC
CASSQGRPGQVNYGYTF
>TRBV10-3|NA|TRBJ1-1|NA
TGTGCCATCAACCAGAGGGAGAACACTGAAGCTTTCTTT
CAINQRENTEAFF
>TRBV13|NA|TRBJ2-4|TRBD1
TGTGCCAGCAGCTCCTCCGGGACAGGAAGCCTCCTAGCCAAAAACATTCAGTACTTC
CASSSSGTGSLLAKNIQYF
>TRBV7-6|NA|TRBJ1-1|NA
TGTGCCAGCAGCTTAGCGTGGGGGGAGAACACTGAAGCTTTCTTT
CASSLAWGENTEAFF
>TRBV27|NA|TRBJ1-1|NA
TGTGCCAGCAGTTACTCCCCGGGGGGGAACACTGAAGCTTTCTTT
CASSYSPGGNTEAFF
>TRBV6-5|NA|TRBJ1-6|NA
TGTGCCAGCAGGCCGCCAAGAGGAAATTCACCCCTCCACTTT
CASRPPRGNSPLHF
>TRBV6-6|NA|TRBJ2-2|NA
TGTGCCAGCACCAACGGAGGGGCCACCGGGGAGCTGTTTTTT
CASTNGGATGELFF
>TRBV7-2|NA|TRBJ1-5|TRBD1
TGTGCCAGCAGCTTAGGGGACAGGGTTCAGCCCCAGCATTTT
CASSLGDRVQPQHF
>TRBV27|NA|TRBJ1-4|NA
TGTGCCAGCAGTTTAAGGGGTGAAAAACTGTTTTTT
CASSLRGEKLFF
>TRBV30|NA|TRBJ2-7|NA
TGTGCCTGGAGTGTTAATTTTTCCGAGCAGTACTTC
CAWSVNFSEQYF
>TRBV6-5|NA|TRBJ1-6|NA
TGTGCCAGCAGCCCGGACTTTAATTCACCCCTCCACTTT
CASSPDFNSPLHF
>TRBV18|NA|TRBJ1-1|TRBD1
TGTGCCAGCTCATTACAGGGGCCGCCAATGAACACTGAAGCTTTCTTT
CASSLQGPPMNTEAFF
>TRBV2|NA|TRBJ2-3|NA
TGTGCCAGCAGTTTCAGGGGAACAGATACGCAGTATTTT
CASSFRGTDTQYF
>TRBV27|NA|TRBJ1-5|NA
TGTGCCAGCAGTTTCGGGGGGACTAGCAATCAGCCCCAGCATTTT
CASSFGGTSNQPQHF
>TRBV7-3|NA|TRBJ2-2|TRBD2
TGTGCCAGCACTAGCGGGGGGGCTGGGACCGGGGAGCTGTTTTTT
CASTSGGAGTGELFF